The entry below gives a single T cell receptor (beta chain) sequence along with its context. The antigen is unknown. These data come from a study of shared clonotypes between healthy human individuals. At the level of the study: Aged 18 to 49, the donors were two women and three men. Plates per donor: three CD4 naive, three CD4 memory, two CD8 naive, one CD8 memory. Study-level results: Apart from blood, nothing was sampled; tissue repertoires likely differ.

Several immunoSEQ 96-well plates shared each subset's DNA, each plate a replicate. The assay was immunoSEQ multiplex PCR, and TCRdb's table has in-frame clones only and misses some. The data show about 2.3 million clones, around 92% seen once. This TCR came from a man aged 18 to 30 in good health. Some clones in this sample may be carry-over from other donors' samples. Material: naive CD4+ T cells from PBMCs. Subset here: CD45RA+ positively selected.

The CDR3 DNA follows: TGCGCCAGCAGCTTGGGTCCAGGCCGCCAAGAGACCCAGTACTTC. Translating it yields CASSLGPGRQETQYF. The rearrangement links TRBV5-1 to TRBJ2-5; D gene uncertain. Trimming stripped 0 bases from V and 1 base from J, with 10 bases between. This CDR3 region has 15 residues. The germline V gene has CDR1 SGHRS and CDR2 YFSETQ.